This T cell receptor beta chain was recorded in a study of cytomegalovirus exposure and HLA in healthy donors. Study-level findings and limits: The study dropped some indistinguishable V segments, TRBV6-2 and TRBV6-3 among them.

Regarding this clone: Its cognate antigen is unknown.

CDR3 size: 14 residues. V shed 0 bases, J shed 3 bases, and the junction held 2 bases outside the gene matches. Per germline, CDR1 SGHNT and CDR2 YYREEE (reference sequence). PCR amplification relied on 60 Vbeta primers (plus 13 Jbeta primers). Libraries were prepared by immunoSEQ multiplex PCR; TCRdb keeps only in-frame clonotypes and omits some of them. The sample holds tens of thousands of clones, 75% to 85% seen once. The sample consisted of PBMCs. This TCR was recovered from a man aged 65 to 85 in good health and CMV-seropositive. The chain couples TRBV5-4 to TRBJ2-5; 7 bases fit TRBD2. The CDR3 nucleotides are TGTGCCAGCAGCTTGGGCCGGGGGGAAGAGACCCAGTACTTC. Translation gives CASSLGRGEETQYF.